The T cell receptor (beta chain) described here comes from a study of response to subunit inactivated influenza vaccine. Study-level findings and limits: Few new T cells, the authors suggested, are recruited by each seasonal influenza vaccination.

This CDR3 region has 15 residues. Trimming pared 6 bases from V and 7 bases from J, leaving 19 bases between. Germline V gene sequence: CDR1 MNHNS, CDR2 SASEGT. This clonotype came up many times. Its antigen is currently unknown. TCRdb re-called the RT-PCR reads through MiXCR, storing one row per CDR3 protein. Of hundreds of thousands of distinct CDR3 sequences listed, about 7.6% were seen once; the top ten hold around 13%. This clonotype originated in a man in his fifties or sixties who received an inactivated influenza vaccine. The V and J genes are TRBV6-1 and TRBJ2-1; tentatively, D is TRBD2 (6 bases). The input for sequencing was PBMCs from blood, taken 23 to 25 months after vaccination. CDR3 sequence (DNA): TGTGCCAGCAGGCCCTCGGCAGGAGGGGCGAATGAGCAGTTCTTC. Translated, it gives CASRPSAGGANEQFF.